The following is a TCR beta chain sequence with its context. Source study methods: Estimation of nucleated cell counts relied on the amplification of reference gene primers. Produced via immunoSEQ multiplex PCR; TCRdb's table is partial and in-frame only. Clone size and V and J calls were adopted from that table, with D and trimming inferred from the DNA. The repertoire holds under 250,000 clones, with roughly four fifths as singletons. The CDR3 covers 15 residues. Looked up from germline, CDR1 is MNHEY and CDR2 is SVGAGI. V lost 2 bases, J lost 6 bases, and 5 bases stayed unmatched. The data were taken from a study of blood T cell repertoires in COVID-19.

This TCR derives from a man aged 50-60 years with acute or convalescent COVID-19. This chain joins TRBV6-5 and TRBJ1-4; 8 nucleotides line up with TRBD1. The material sequenced was peripheral blood. The CDR3 region is CASSYTGQGYEKLFF. CDR3 sequence (DNA): TGTGCCAGCAGTTACACAGGACAGGGATATGAAAAACTGTTTTTT.